What follows describes a single T cell receptor (beta chain). Its antigen target is currently unknown. The input lacks base qualities; no much larger clone sits a single base away. The library was made by the immunoSEQ multiplex PCR assay. A mixture of 60 forward primers for TCR Vbeta segments and 13 reverse primers for TCR Jbeta segments was used in the multiplex PCR. A multiplex PCR assay on genomic DNA amplified the CDR3 region of rearranged TCR beta genes. The amplified TCR beta libraries were sequenced on the Illumina HiSeq System as 87-base-pair reads. In the original analysis: A later analysis tallied 80 million to 95 million unique TCR beta chains across the 666 repertoires, and approximately 11 million of those chains were shared by two or more donors. To remove PCR and sequencing errors, raw reads were error-corrected and collapsed into unique sequences using a nearest-neighbor algorithm that merged closely related sequences. Alignment of CDR3 sequences to IMGT reference sequences was used to assign V, D and J gene segments. For a sequence to be retained, a match of at least six nucleotides was required to both a V gene segment and a J gene segment. A rearrangement counted as productive if the CDR3 had no stop codons and remained in frame with V and J, and every other rearrangement counted as non-productive. Following IMGT convention, CDR3 was defined as the stretch from the second conserved V-encoded cysteine up to the conserved J-encoded phenylalanine. Sequences without an unambiguous match to a single V gene segment were excluded from the earlier analysis of over 500 of the donors. In an earlier analysis of roughly 600 of the donors, a V segment was called functional when productive rearrangements were above 56.7%, and segregating when the standard deviation between donors exceeded 5%. A statistical classification framework was built for diagnosing cytomegalovirus status from the catalog of TCR beta chain sequences. V and J gene assignment, in a later analysis, came from comparing TCR nucleotide sequences with IMGT/GENE-DB human TR gene sequences. In a later analysis, CDR3 sequences and most-parsimonious VDJ recombination scenarios were assigned using the TCRdist pipeline. A later analysis defined each TCR beta chain by its CDR3 amino acid sequence plus V-gene family, and excluded reads lacking a unique V-gene family. As a way to deal with suspected cross-contamination and a sequencing artifact, a later analysis dropped over 550 nucleotide sequences that were highly shared and had low generation probability. In a later analysis, a clonal expansion index was calculated for each public chain from normalized within-repertoire ranks of inferred template counts. In a later analysis, generation probabilities were computed using a VDJ recombination model fitted to out-of-frame rearrangements, and the results were checked against IGoR. In a later analysis, TCR-TCR, TCR-HLA and TCR-CMV co-occurrence was scored with hypergeometric tests, and a repertoire-size bias correction was applied to TCR pairs. A later analysis estimated false discovery rates by permuting HLA or CMV assignments 20 times. In a later analysis, co-occurring TCRs were grouped with DBSCAN, and TCRdist sequence similarity was added when clustering was performed within HLA-allele-positive subsets. For co-occurrence clustering, repertoires with fewer than 30,000 or more than 120,000 public chains were excluded, along with 5 or 6 repertoires with anomalous nucleotide sharing. In TCRdb, the immuneACCESS table is reduced to in-frame sequences with V and J assigned. These tables do not hold every clone; where another copy was compared, an unresolved V gene accounts for under half, and the others remain unexplained. V and J calls and clone size follow that table, whereas D and trimming were derived from the DNA. The sample has about 160,000 clones on record, around 79% of them singletons. Around 0.97% of the sample is in the top ten clones.

The cohort was made up of 500 to 800 healthy bone marrow donors. At the time of sampling, every cohort member was nominally healthy, though immune exposures that went unrecorded were likely present. The donor was CMV seropositive and belonged to the group of around 300 seropositive cohort members. A peripheral blood sample was provided by each donor, and peripheral blood mononuclear cells were used for TCR beta sequencing. The Qiagen DNeasy Blood Extraction Kit was used to extract genomic DNA from the blood cell samples. This sample is part of a study of cytomegalovirus exposure and HLA in healthy donors (dated by TCRdb to the late 2010s). Study-level background: In an earlier analysis of approximately 500 of the donors, 250 to 350 Gb of sequence data and about 110 million unique TCR beta sequences from roughly 190 million T cells were reported. An early release covering more than 500 HLA-typed donors comprised approximately 300 gigabases of sequencing data and about 90 million unique TCR sequences. Among the approximately 400 genotyped donors, around 81% belonged to the genetic ancestry cluster associated with self-reported Caucasian donors. The study aimed to test whether cataloging public T cell receptors could reveal signatures of past pathogen exposure. The T cell repertoires of 700 or so subjects were profiled by immunosequencing and related to cytomegalovirus serostatus. A separate validation cohort of roughly 130 different subjects was used in addition to the 666-subject first cohort. High-throughput TCR immunosequencing, statistical association of individual TCRs with disease status, and machine learning were combined to predict cytomegalovirus infection status. To study patterns of TCR occurrence, a later analysis re-analyzed previously published TCR beta repertoires from 650 to 750 donors and added high-resolution HLA genotyping. In the later analysis, no new phenotypic data were used to find candidate immune exposures; instead, reliance was placed on TCR beta sequences and their occurrence across donors. In an earlier analysis of roughly 540 of the donors, high-throughput TCR beta sequencing was used to judge whether each TCR beta V gene segment behaved as functional or pseudogenic. Donor age, sex, ethnicity and CMV serostatus were compiled alongside the repertoire data. Genome-wide SNP genotypes for about three fifths of the roughly 670 donors were used in a later genetic analysis, which treated that subset as a discovery cohort. Every discovery cohort repertoire had been produced on one sequencing platform. HLA typing covered class I and class II loci at four-digit resolution. Typing coverage differed by locus: A, B, C, DRB1 and DQB1 were typed in about 620-640 donors, DQA1 in around 500, DPA1 in approximately 610, and DPB1 in 450 to 480. A handful of DR-DQ haplotypes were handled as single units for association and clustering because linkage in the cohort was strong. On average, around 230,000 unique TCR beta nucleotide sequences were sequenced per donor among 398 genotyped donors of the cohort, with 15% to 20% of those sequences being non-productive. The paper as a whole reports these results and caveats: A total of roughly 160 TCR beta chains were listed by the study as associated with cytomegalovirus. Compared with the approximately 710-donor mean, donors in an Asian-associated ancestry cluster had fewer N-insertions in productive TCRs, according to a later genetic analysis. This cohort had only TCR beta chains sequenced, and the lack of alpha or paired-chain data limited which features could be detected. A further reported finding was that TCR beta sequences accurately predicted the HLA-A and HLA-B alleles for most subjects in the first cohort. A few of the identified cytomegalovirus-associated TCR beta chains were confirmed in vitro to be specific for cytomegalovirus antigens. A group of highly shared sequence variants was considered likely to be a technical artifact of the sequencing pipeline. The only immune exposure information available for the cohort was CMV serostatus. Across donors, most TCR sequences were observed very rarely, whereas some public TCRs were present in many individuals. The earlier analysis of some 540 of the donors excluded 15 to 20 rarely observed V segments, including chromosome 9 orphons, because counts were too low. Sequencing depth was assumed to be roughly uniform across donors in the presence/absence analyses, though that assumption may not hold. Some IMGT-functional V segments, including TRBV6-2 and TRBV6-3, could not be distinguished by the 87-base-pair reads and were therefore excluded. Correlated functional status among segregating V segments might reflect linkage disequilibrium, but an unknown experimental factor could not be ruled out. When HLA alleles, especially DR and DQ, strongly co-occurred, attributing TCR associations to individual alleles was difficult. The classifier was reported to diagnose cytomegalovirus status with high specificity and sensitivity in both the original cohort and the validation cohort. The authors suggested that the approach could potentially be generalized to other disease states and immunological phenotypes. Most CMV-associated TCR beta chains appeared to be HLA-restricted in a later analysis, and the HLA associations seemed to be driven largely by CMV exposure. Because HLA typing was missing for some donors at each locus, association tests included only the typed subset. At a false discovery rate of 0.05, a later analysis linked some 18,000 TCR beta sequences to specific HLA alleles. In a later analysis, several top co-occurrence clusters were reported to appear linked to parvovirus B19, influenza, CMV and Epstein-Barr virus. In an earlier analysis of around 600 of the donors, most TCR beta V segments appeared in productive rearrangements about 87% or about 30% of the time, broadly matching IMGT annotations. In a later analysis, HLA-associated TCR beta chains were found to be more clonally expanded and to have lower generation probabilities than equally common non-associated chains. In a later genetic analysis, a missense DCLRE1C variant was associated with V-gene and J-gene trimming of TCR beta chains, and the association was replicated in an independent cohort. According to a later analysis, TCR association rates differed among HLA loci, with DRB1 alleles showing the most associated TCRs and HLA-C alleles showing the fewest.

The CDR3 goes from the cysteine to the phenylalanine over 15 residues. Here the CDR3 DNA is all that survives: 45 bases in frame from base 1. The germline V end is reduced by 5 bases and the J end by 5 bases; junction bases left unmatched: 7. Reading the germline V gene gives CDR1 MGHRA and CDR2 YSYEKL. The TCR comes from a woman aged 45-65 years in good health and CMV-seropositive. The chain uses TRBV4-1 and TRBJ2-3; a stretch of 10 junction bases matches TRBD2. The sample comprised PBMCs. The CDR3 protein: CASSYSSGGEDTQYF. The nucleotide sequence reads as follows: TGCGCCAGCAGCTACTCTAGCGGGGGAGAAGATACGCAGTATTTT.